The present T cell receptor beta chain was sequenced within a study of tissue T cells after allogeneic stem cell transplantation. Time point meaning: mouse harvest day 14 after allogeneic transplant. Tail vein injection delivered 10^7 T-cell-depleted bone marrow cells and 10^6 splenic CD5+ T cells. Study-wide results and caveats: Some tissue clones might be persisting host cells; their alloreactivity or antigen specificity was not determined.

Survey-depth TCRbeta CDR3 sequencing reported V/J genes and productive frequencies. The protocol was immunoSEQ multiplex PCR, while the TCRdb copy is restricted to in-frame clones and leaves out a portion. Among about 7,500 clones listed, 36% were seen once. There are a few counts of this clone. Its specificity is unknown. Gene names are the mouse ones. The read halts 1 residue ahead of the CDR3 end, with the missing end drawn from the germline J gene. Germline values: CDR1 KGHPV, CDR2 FQNQEV (reference sequence). CDR3 length: 13 residues. Trimming removed 6 bases at V and 0 bases at J, with 9 bases between.

Sequencing was performed on skin. The J gene is TRBJ2-7, the V gene TRBV26, with D possibly matching TRBD1 (5 bases). The clonotype comes from a female BALB/c mouse given C57BL/6 T cells with graft-versus-host disease after an allogeneic hematopoietic cell transplant. CDR3 DNA, as far as it was read: TGTGCCAGCAGCCTGGACAACTCCTATGAACAGTAC. It encodes CASSLDNSYEQY. The full-length CDR3 reads as CASSLDNSYEQYF.